These 21 T cell receptor beta chains were sequenced from one sample in a study of blood T cell repertoires in COVID-19. Only in-frame clones appear in the TCRdb table, and some are missing; sequencing was by immunoSEQ multiplex PCR. The sample carries 25,000 to 30,000 clones, around 87% recorded once. Sequencing was carried out using peripheral blood. The source is a man between 60 and 70 years old with acute or convalescent COVID-19.

The V and J genes are TRBV19 and TRBJ1-1, with a possible D match to TRBD1 (6 bases). CDR1 and CDR2 (germline): LNHDA, SQIVND (reference sequence). The ends were cut back, 4 bases at V and 7 bases at J, with 22 bases in the middle. The CDR3 covers 16 residues. CDR3 amino acids: CASSKGDQPGRREAFF. CDR3 nucleotides: TGTGCCAGTAGTAAGGGGGATCAACCTGGTCGTCGTGAAGCTTTCTTT.

CDR3 coding DNA: TGTGCCATCAGACCGGGACAGGGGGCAGATGGGGCCAACGTCCTGACTTTC. Amino acids: CAIRPGQGADGANVLTF. The chain has TRBV10-3 and TRBJ2-6; TRBD1 matches 12 bases. Germline CDR1 is ENHRY and CDR2 is SYGVKD. The CDR3 totals 17 residues. V lost 6 bases and J lost 3; bases outside the gene matches: 6.

The rearrangement uses TRBV6-5 and TRBJ1-4; D call uncertain. Germline V gene data show CDR1 as MNHEY and CDR2 as SVGAGI. The CDR3 is 13 amino acids. Trimming pared 6 bases from V and 3 bases from J, leaving 8 bases between. The CDR3 protein is CASSPSPNEKLFF. CDR3 nucleotides: TGTGCCAGCAGCCCGAGCCCTAATGAAAAACTGTTTTTT.

The V and J genes are TRBV7-2 and TRBJ2-7; tentative D call: TRBD2 (6 bases). Trimming left V 0 bases short and J 7 bases short, with 10 bases between. This CDR3 has 13 amino acids. Germline CDR1 reads SGHTA; CDR2 reads FQGNSA. CDR3 nucleotide sequence: TGTGCCAGCAGCTTAGCGCTCGGGGGTGAGCAGTACTTC. It yields the protein CASSLALGGEQYF.

In DNA, the CDR3 is TGTGCCAGCAGCGCACTCCCGGGGGGGGAGCAGTTCTTC. Its protein product is CASSALPGGEQFF. V and J are TRBV11-2 and TRBJ2-1, with 8 bases identical to TRBD2. V lost 5 bases, J lost 10 bases, and 7 bases stayed unmatched. This CDR3 has 13 amino acids. In germline, CDR1 is SGHAT, CDR2 FQNNGV.

J is TRBJ2-2 and V is TRBV5-1; tentatively, D is TRBD1 (5 bases). With 1 base removed from V and 4 bases from J, the gap between germline ends came to 17 bases. Germline CDR1 and CDR2: SGHRS and YFSETQ. The CDR3 has 17 amino acids. The CDR3 DNA is TGCGCCAGCAGCTTGTTCCCGGGCAGACAGCGCACCGGGGAGCTGTTTTTT. It specifies CASSLFPGRQRTGELFF.

The V gene is TRBV4-2, the J gene TRBJ1-2, with D possibly being TRBD1 (5 bases). Germline CDR1 is LGHNA and CDR2 is YNFKEQ. The CDR3 is 16 amino acids. The V gene lost 0 bases and the J gene lost 8 bases, with 19 bases spanning the gap. CDR3 in amino acids: CASSQDSIGGSVGYTF. In DNA, the CDR3 is TGTGCCAGCAGCCAAGATTCGATCGGGGGTTCGGTAGGCTACACCTTC.

The V gene is TRBV5-1, the J gene TRBJ1-2; no firm D call. V was pared by 4 bases and J by 5 bases, with 18 bases between. Germline assignment: CDR1 SGHRS and CDR2 YFSETQ. This CDR3 is 15 amino acids long. This CDR3 is CASSEDPLLGYGYTF. The CDR3, as DNA: TGCGCCAGCAGCGAAGATCCCCTACTAGGGTATGGCTACACCTTC.

This clone showed up just once. This CDR3 is CASTQGSYSPLHF. In DNA form, the CDR3 reads TGTGCCAGCACCCAGGGAAGCTATTCACCCCTCCACTTT. The rearrangement joins TRBV6-5 to TRBJ1-6, with D perhaps matching TRBD1 (5 bases). Germline CDR1 and CDR2: MNHEY and SVGAGI. There are 13 residues in the CDR3. The V gene lost 7 bases and the J gene lost 8 bases, with 12 bases spanning the gap.

The J gene is TRBJ1-1, the V gene TRBV7-8; unclear D gene. Trimming pared 5 bases from V and 0 bases from J, leaving 13 bases between. Germline lookup yields CDR1 SGHVS and CDR2 FQNEAQ. The CDR3 sequence is 15 residues long. For the CDR3, the DNA is TGTGCCAGCAGCCTAGATGCGCGTATGAACACTGAAGCTTTCTTT. Amino acid sequence: CASSLDARMNTEAFF.

This chain connects TRBV5-1 to TRBJ1-6, with TRBD1 identical over 10 bases. CDR1 and CDR2 (germline): SGHRS, YFSETQ. V lost 4 bases and J lost 7; bases outside the gene matches: 5. This CDR3 has 15 amino acids. In nucleotides, the CDR3 is TGCGCCAGCAGCCCGGGACAGGGGTTAAATTCACCCCTCCACTTT. As protein: CASSPGQGLNSPLHF.

The chain has TRBV5-4 and TRBJ1-1; D perhaps matches TRBD1 (6 bases). CDR3 length: 14 residues. With 4 bases removed from V and 8 bases from J, the gap between germline ends came to 18 bases. CDR1 is SGHNT and CDR2 is YYREEE in the germline V gene (reference sequence). As DNA, the CDR3 is TGTGCCAGCAGCAAAGACAGCGCTACAGGGGAAGCTTTCTTT. Translated, it gives CASSKDSATGEAFF.

This chain connects TRBV15 to TRBJ2-7, with 8 bases matching TRBD2. The germline V gene has CDR1 LNHNV and CDR2 YYDKDF (reference sequence). V gave up 1 base and J gave up 7 bases; unmatched junction bases: 12. This CDR3 comprises 16 residues. The CDR3 DNA follows: TGTGCCACCAGCAGAGGCGTCGGACTAGCCGAGCGTGAGCAGTACTTC. This gives the protein CATSRGVGLAEREQYF.

The V call is TRBV29-1, the J call TRBJ1-4, with D possibly matching TRBD1 (6 bases). Trimming left V 4 bases short and J 4 bases short, with 13 bases between. Germline V gene lookup returns CDR1 SQVTM and CDR2 ANQGSEA. This CDR3 contains 14 residues. This CDR3 is CSVVSGQSNEKLFF. CDR3 sequence (DNA): TGCAGCGTTGTGAGCGGACAGAGTAATGAAAAACTGTTTTTT.

The chain links TRBV5-1 to TRBJ2-2; 7 nucleotides align to TRBD1. The CDR3 sequence is 15 residues long. V shed 0 bases and J 6 bases; nucleotides not matched to a gene: 5. The germline gives CDR1 SGHRS, CDR2 YFSETQ. Here the CDR3 DNA reads TGCGCCAGCAGCTTGGGACAGGGTTTGGCCGGGGAGCTGTTTTTT. Translating it yields CASSLGQGLAGELFF.

V and J are TRBV20-1 and TRBJ1-4; D ambiguous. V lost 3 bases to trimming and J lost 5 bases, with 10 bases between them. The CDR3 totals 13 residues. Germline V gene data show CDR1 as DFQATT and CDR2 as SNEGSKA (reference sequence). CDR3 DNA sequence: TGCAGTGCTAGTCACAGAAGAAATGAAAAACTGTTTTTT. Its protein is CSASHRRNEKLFF.

The V call is TRBV7-9, the J call TRBJ2-7; D might be TRBD2 (7 bases). The CDR3 totals 15 residues. The V end lost 5 bases, the J end lost 5 bases, and 19 bases lay between the germline ends. From germline, CDR1 is SEHNR and CDR2 FQNEAQ (reference sequence). CDR3 protein: CASSPHTGRGNEQYF. The CDR3 DNA sequence: TGTGCCAGCAGCCCCCATACAGGGAGGGGTAACGAGCAGTACTTC. The variable domain in full, completed from reference TRBV7-9 and TRBJ2-7, reads DTGVSQNPRHKITKRGQNVTFRCDPISEHNRLYWYRQTLGQGPEFLTYFQNEAQLEKSRLLSDRFSAERPKGSFSTLEIQRTEQGDSAMYLCASSPHTGRGNEQYFGPGTRLTVT.

V gene TRBV20-1 combines with J gene TRBJ1-2; 9 bases align to TRBD1. The CDR3 has 11 amino acids. Germline V gene lookup returns CDR1 DFQATT and CDR2 SNEGSKA (reference sequence). In DNA, the CDR3 is TGCAGGCTAGGGACAGGGCAAGGCTACACCTTC. It encodes CRLGTGQGYTF.

The chain has TRBV12-1 and TRBJ2-7; the table's D gene call, TRBD1, was not cross checked with the DNA. TRBV12-1 is deemed a pseudogene. The CDR3 loop spans 17 amino acids. CDR3 in amino acids: CASSFASGWQGAYEQYF. The CDR3 DNA reads as TGTGCCAGCAGCTTTGCGAGTGGGTGGCAGGGGGCCTACGAGCAGTACTTC.

V and J are TRBV9 and TRBJ2-1; TRBD2 aligns across 9 bases. V lost 6 bases to trimming and J lost 6 bases; unmatched junction nucleotides: 4. The CDR3 is 13 amino acids. The germline gives CDR1 SGDLS, CDR2 YYNGEE. In DNA form, the CDR3 reads TGTGCCAGCAAAGGGACTAGCAGCAATGAGCAGTTCTTC. Its protein product is CASKGTSSNEQFF.

The V gene is TRBV19, the J gene TRBJ1-5; TRBD1 agrees at 11 bases. In germline, CDR1 is LNHDA, CDR2 SQIVND (reference sequence). J was trimmed by 7 bases and V by 5 bases; bases with no gene match: 4. This CDR3 spans 14 amino acids. CDR3 protein: CASSPGQGDQPQHF. Here the CDR3 DNA reads TGTGCCAGTAGTCCGGGACAGGGGGACCAGCCCCAGCATTTT.